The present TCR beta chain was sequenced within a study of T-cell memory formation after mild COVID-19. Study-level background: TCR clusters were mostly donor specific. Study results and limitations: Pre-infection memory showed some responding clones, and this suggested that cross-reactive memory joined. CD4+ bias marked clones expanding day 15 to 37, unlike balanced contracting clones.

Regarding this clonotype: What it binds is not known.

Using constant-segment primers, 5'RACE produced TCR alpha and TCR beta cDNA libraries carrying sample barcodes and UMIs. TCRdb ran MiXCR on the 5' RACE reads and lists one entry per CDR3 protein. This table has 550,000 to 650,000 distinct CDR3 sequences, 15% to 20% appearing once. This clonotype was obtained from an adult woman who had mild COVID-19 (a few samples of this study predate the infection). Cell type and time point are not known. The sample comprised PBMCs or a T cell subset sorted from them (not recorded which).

The CDR3 DNA sequence: TGTGCCAGCAGCTTCTGGCAGAACACCGGGGAGCTGTTTTTT. Translated: CASSFWQNTGELFF. The chain has TRBV5-4 and TRBJ2-2; D gene unclear. Trimming removed 2 bases from V and 1 base from J, with 6 bases in between. There are 14 residues in the CDR3. Per germline, CDR1 SGHNT and CDR2 YYREEE (reference sequence).